Each of the 19 T cell receptor beta chains below was sequenced from the same sample in a study of technical replicates of blood from a handful of donors. Sequencing used immunoSEQ multiplex PCR; TCRdb keeps in-frame clones, though not all of them. This sample yields tens of thousands of clones, of which approximately 90% are seen a single time; 4.5% to 5% belongs to the top ten. Sequencing was performed on PBMCs. These receptors were collected from a human donor in good health. Some clones in this sample may be carry-over from other donors' samples.

J is TRBJ1-3 and V is TRBV2; D gene unclear. The CDR3 covers 14 residues. Germline V gives CDR1 SNHLY, CDR2 FYNNEI. Trimming removed 6 bases from V and 0 bases from J, with 9 bases in between. This CDR3 is CASSAPDSGNTIYF. CDR3 nucleotides: TGTGCCAGCAGCGCACCAGACTCTGGAAACACCATATATTTT.

The J gene is TRBJ1-5, the V gene TRBV7-3; D gene uncertain. The ends were cut back, 3 bases at V and 5 bases at J, with 11 bases in the middle. CDR3 size: 14 residues. Germline V CDR1 and CDR2: SGHTA, FQGTGA. The CDR3 protein is CASSFRRRDQPQHF. The DNA for the CDR3 is TGTGCCAGCAGCTTTCGGCGGCGAGATCAGCCCCAGCATTTT. The whole variable domain, filled in from reference TRBV7-3 and TRBJ1-5, reads GAGVSQTPSNKVTEKGKYVELRCDPISGHTALYWYRQSLGQGPEFLIYFQGTGAADDSGLPNDRFFAVRPEGSVSTLKIQRTERGDSAVYLCASSFRRRDQPQHFGDGTRLSIL.

This chain connects TRBV4-2 to TRBJ1-1; D is ambiguous. This CDR3 region has 15 residues. V lost 2 bases, J lost 5 bases, and 15 bases lay in between. Germline CDR1 and CDR2: LGHNA and YNFKEQ. The CDR3 loop reads CASSQSLPGGTEAFF. Here the CDR3 DNA reads TGTGCCAGCAGCCAAAGTTTGCCGGGAGGGACTGAAGCTTTCTTT.

This clone ranks as medium-sized (0.01 to 0.1%). The chain couples TRBV13 to TRBJ2-1; 10 bases fit TRBD2. The CDR3 sequence is 19 residues long. V was clipped by 2 bases and J by 8 bases; unmatched bases: 18. Germline CDR1 reads PRHDT; CDR2 reads FYEKMQ (reference sequence). CDR3 DNA sequence: TGTGCCAGCAGCTTACTACCTGGGGCTAGCGGGAGCGATTTGGATGAGCAGTTCTTC. Its translation: CASSLLPGASGSDLDEQFF.

The chain combines TRBV10-2 with TRBJ2-7; 12 positions match TRBD2. CDR1 and CDR2 (germline): WSHSY, SAAADI. This CDR3 is built from 16 residues. V gave up 0 bases and J gave up 7 bases; unmatched junction bases: 7. The CDR3 sequence is CASSESASGRAGEQYF. In DNA form, the CDR3 reads TGCGCCAGCAGTGAGTCAGCTAGCGGGAGGGCCGGAGAGCAGTACTTC.

CDR3 DNA: TGTGCCAGTAGCCTGGGCCTAGGTCAGGGTGTAGAGCAGTTCTTC. This encodes CASSLGLGQGVEQFF. The gene calls are TRBV19 and TRBJ2-1; tentatively, D is TRBD1 (5 bases). Germline assignment: CDR1 LNHDA and CDR2 SQIVND (reference sequence). CDR3 size: 15 residues. V was pared by 6 bases and J by 10 bases, with 22 bases between.

The J gene is TRBJ2-7, the V gene TRBV6-1; 7 bases are shared with TRBD1. The CDR3 length is 15 residues. Germline values: CDR1 MNHNS, CDR2 SASEGT. Trimming took 2 bases from V and 1 from J; bases not matched to a gene: 5. This chain's CDR3 is CASSEPGQASYEQYF. The CDR3 bases are TGTGCCAGCAGTGAACCAGGACAGGCTTCCTACGAGCAGTACTTC.

The rearrangement uses TRBV15 and TRBJ1-2; 8 bases are shared with TRBD1. Germline V gene lookup returns CDR1 LNHNV and CDR2 YYDKDF (reference sequence). The V gene end was trimmed by 1 base and the J gene end by 4 bases; junction bases not matched to a gene: 2. The CDR3 extends over 14 amino acids. This chain's CDR3 is CATSRAGTGYGYTF. CDR3 in DNA: TGTGCCACCAGCAGAGCCGGGACAGGCTATGGCTACACCTTC.

The rearrangement links TRBV9 to TRBJ2-7; D is perhaps TRBD2 (6 bases). Germline CDR1 and CDR2: SGDLS and YYNGEE. The CDR3 covers 15 residues. Trimming stripped 2 bases from V and 5 bases from J, with 17 bases between. The CDR3 spells CASSVEAGRMNEQYF. The CDR3 DNA follows: TGTGCCAGCAGCGTTGAAGCAGGGAGGATGAACGAGCAGTACTTC.

The chain links TRBV6-1 to TRBJ2-7; D call uncertain. This CDR3 has 14 amino acids. V lost 1 base and J lost 3, with 10 bases in between. Germline loops: CDR1 MNHNS, CDR2 SASEGT. CDR3 in DNA: TGTGCCAGCAGTGAAGAACGGGTCTACTACGAGCAGTACTTC. Translation: CASSEERVYYEQYF.

V gene TRBV7-2 combines with J gene TRBJ1-6; TRBD1 is a possible D gene (6 bases). The CDR3 loop spans 16 amino acids. Trimming pared 3 bases from V and 0 bases from J, leaving 9 bases between. The germline V gene has CDR1 SGHTA and CDR2 FQGNSA. CDR3 residues: CASSFLTGSYNSPLHF. CDR3 coding DNA: TGTGCCAGCAGCTTCCTGACAGGCTCCTATAATTCACCCCTCCACTTT.

The J gene is TRBJ2-1, the V gene TRBV7-3; TRBD2 matches 10 bases. The CDR3 has 15 residues. V was pared by 4 bases and J by 5 bases, with 5 bases of the junction left unmatched. Germline loops: CDR1 SGHTA, CDR2 FQGTGA. CDR3 protein: CASSSSGRANNEQFF. The CDR3 DNA is TGTGCCAGCAGCTCCAGCGGGAGGGCCAACAATGAGCAGTTCTTC.

V is TRBV29-1 and J is TRBJ1-3; 7 nucleotides align to TRBD1. V trimming: 8 bases; J trimming: 4 bases; junction bases outside the gene matches: 11. CDR1 is SQVTM and CDR2 is ANQGSEA in the germline V gene. The length of the CDR3 is 14 residues. The CDR3 spells CSTTGTAEGNTIYF. CDR3 coding DNA: TGCAGCACTACCGGGACAGCGGAGGGAAACACCATATATTTT.

J is TRBJ2-7 and V is TRBV14; possibly TRBD2 for D (5 bases). From germline, CDR1 is SGHDN and CDR2 FVKESK. CDR3 length: 15 amino acids. V was clipped by 3 bases and J by 7 bases, with 19 bases between them. The CDR3, as DNA: TGTGCCAGCAGCCAGGCCCCACGGACTCTGGGGGAGCAGTACTTC. It translates to CASSQAPRTLGEQYF.

J is TRBJ2-7 and V is TRBV6-5; perhaps TRBD2 as D (6 bases). Deletions cut 6 bases from V and 5 bases from J, with 14 bases between. This CDR3 spans 13 amino acids. Per the germline V gene, CDR1 is MNHEY and CDR2 is SVGAGI. The CDR3 reads CASRRDLYDEQYF. CDR3 nucleotide sequence: TGTGCCAGCAGGCGGGACTTATACGACGAGCAGTACTTC.

The rearrangement links TRBV5-8 to TRBJ1-1; D unresolved. The CDR3 is made up of 13 amino acids. The V end was cut by 1 base, the J end by 5 bases, with 9 bases between. CDR1 and CDR2 (germline): SGHTS, YDEGEE. The CDR3 sequence is CASSLMGDTEAFF. The CDR3 region has the DNA TGTGCCAGCAGCTTGATGGGCGATACTGAAGCTTTCTTT.

The chain links TRBV19 to TRBJ2-7; 10 bases map to TRBD2. The CDR3 consists of 14 residues. Germline trimming cut 7 bases from V and 0 bases from J; bases unmatched to any gene: 3. Per the germline V gene, CDR1 is LNHDA and CDR2 is SQIVND (reference sequence). The CDR3 region is CASTASGSSYEQYF. DNA for the CDR3: TGTGCCAGTACTGCTAGCGGGAGCTCCTACGAGCAGTACTTC.

This rearrangement joins TRBV9 to TRBJ2-5; 9 positions agree with TRBD2. CDR1 and CDR2 from the germline V gene are SGDLS and YYNGEE. The trim removed 0 bases at V and 6 bases at J, leaving 9 bases unmatched. This CDR3 comprises 16 residues. In DNA form, the CDR3 reads TGTGCCAGCAGCGTAGAATTAGCGGGGGTGAGAAAGACCCAGTACTTC. Residues: CASSVELAGVRKTQYF. The complete variable domain, with remaining parts taken from reference TRBV9 and TRBJ2-5, reads DSGVTQTPKHLITATGQRVTLRCSPRSGDLSVYWYQQSLDQGLQFLIQYYNGEERAKGNILERFSAQQFPDLHSELNLSSLELGDSALYFCASSVELAGVRKTQYFGPGTRLLVL.

This clone was counted a few times. This chain joins TRBV18 and TRBJ1-2; 7 bases agree with TRBD1. CDR3 length equals 14 residues. Germline CDR1 and CDR2: KGHSH and LQKENI. The V and J ends lost 5 bases and 8 bases, in that order; junction bases with no gene match: 11. The CDR3 nucleotides read TGTGCCAGCTCATCCTCGACAGGGTTTACCGGCTACACCTTC. Its translation: CASSSSTGFTGYTF. Together with reference TRBV18 and TRBJ1-2, the CDR3 gives the full variable domain: NAGVMQNPRHLVRRRGQEARLRCSPMKGHSHVYWYRQLPEEGLKFMVYLQKENIIDESGMPKERFSAEFPKEGPSILRIQQVVRGDSAAYFCASSSSTGFTGYTFGSGTRLTVV.